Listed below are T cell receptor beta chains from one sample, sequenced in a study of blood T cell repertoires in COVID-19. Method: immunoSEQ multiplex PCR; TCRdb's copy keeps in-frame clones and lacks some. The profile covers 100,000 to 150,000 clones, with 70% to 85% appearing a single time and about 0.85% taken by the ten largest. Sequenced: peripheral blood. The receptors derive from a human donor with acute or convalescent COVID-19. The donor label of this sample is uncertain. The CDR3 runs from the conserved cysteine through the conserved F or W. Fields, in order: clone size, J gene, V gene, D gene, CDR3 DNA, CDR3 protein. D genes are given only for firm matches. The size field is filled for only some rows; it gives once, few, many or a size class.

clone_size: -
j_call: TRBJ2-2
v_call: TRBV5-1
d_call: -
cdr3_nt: TGCGCCAGCAGCTTGGAAGCACTTACGAACACCGGGGAGCTGTTTTTT
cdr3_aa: CASSLEALTNTGELFF

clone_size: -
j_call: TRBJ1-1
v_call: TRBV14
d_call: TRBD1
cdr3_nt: TGTGCCAGCAGCGTACAGGGGGCGCAGGTAGCTTTCTTT
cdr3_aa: CASSVQGAQVAFF

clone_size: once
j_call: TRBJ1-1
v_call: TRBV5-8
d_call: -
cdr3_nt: TGTGCCAGCAGCTTCTCACAAATTGAAGCTTTCTTT
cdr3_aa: CASSFSQIEAFF

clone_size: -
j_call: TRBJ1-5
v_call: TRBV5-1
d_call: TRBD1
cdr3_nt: TGCGCCAGCAGCTTACTGACAGGGACTCAGCCCCAGCATTTT
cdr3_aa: CASSLLTGTQPQHF

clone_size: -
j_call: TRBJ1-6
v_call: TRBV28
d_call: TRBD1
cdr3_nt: TGTGCCAGCAGATCCGGGACAGTGAATTCACCCCTCCACTTT
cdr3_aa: CASRSGTVNSPLHF

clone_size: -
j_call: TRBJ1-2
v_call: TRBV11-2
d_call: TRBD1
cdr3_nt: TGTGCCAGCAGCTCTTATCAACACACAAGGGGGCGATCCAGCTATGGCTACACCTTC
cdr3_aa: CASSSYQHTRGRSSYGYTF

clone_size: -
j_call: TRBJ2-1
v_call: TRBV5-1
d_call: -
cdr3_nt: TGCGCCAGCAGCCACCAAGGGGTGGATGAGCAGTTCTTC
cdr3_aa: CASSHQGVDEQFF

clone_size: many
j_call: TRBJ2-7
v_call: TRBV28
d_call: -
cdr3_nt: TGTGCCAGCAGCTCCCAATCCGTGACAGGAGTCTCCTACGAGCAGTACTTC
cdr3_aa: CASSSQSVTGVSYEQYF

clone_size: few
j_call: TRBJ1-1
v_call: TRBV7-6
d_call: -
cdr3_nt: TGTGCCAGCAGCTCCCAGGGGTATACTGAAGCTTTCTTT
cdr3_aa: CASSSQGYTEAFF

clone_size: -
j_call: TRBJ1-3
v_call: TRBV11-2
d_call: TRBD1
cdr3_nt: TGTGCCAGCAGCTCGACAGGGATCTCTGGAAACACCATATATTTT
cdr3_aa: CASSSTGISGNTIYF

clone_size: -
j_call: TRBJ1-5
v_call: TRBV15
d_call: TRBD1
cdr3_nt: TGTGCCACCAGCAGCCGCTACAGGGGAATGGGTAAGCCCCAGCATTTT
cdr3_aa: CATSSRYRGMGKPQHF

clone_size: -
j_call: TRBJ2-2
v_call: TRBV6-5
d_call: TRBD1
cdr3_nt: TGTGCCAGCAGGGATGGGACAGTTATTACCGGGGAGCTGTTTTTT
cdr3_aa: CASRDGTVITGELFF

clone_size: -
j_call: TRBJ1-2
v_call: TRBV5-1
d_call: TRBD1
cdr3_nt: TGCGCCAGCAGCCCGTGGACAGGGAATGCGAACTATGGCTACACCTTC
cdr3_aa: CASSPWTGNANYGYTF

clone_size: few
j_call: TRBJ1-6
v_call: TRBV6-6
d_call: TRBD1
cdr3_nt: TGTGCCAGCAGTACGGGACAGGGAAATTCACCCCTCCACTTT
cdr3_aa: CASSTGQGNSPLHF

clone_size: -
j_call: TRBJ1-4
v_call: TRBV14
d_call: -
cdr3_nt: TGTGCCAGCAGCTCGTACAGGGTTTGGGGAAAACTGTTTTTT
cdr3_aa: CASSSYRVWGKLFF

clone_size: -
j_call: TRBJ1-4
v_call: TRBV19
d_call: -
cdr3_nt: TGTGCCAGTAGTACCCTCCCGGGAAGGAGGGAGGAAAAACTGTTTTTT
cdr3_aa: CASSTLPGRREEKLFF

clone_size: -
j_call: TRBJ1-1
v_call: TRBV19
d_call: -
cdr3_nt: TGTGCCAGTAGTATAGACCGGGTTAACACTGAAGCTTTCTTT
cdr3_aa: CASSIDRVNTEAFF

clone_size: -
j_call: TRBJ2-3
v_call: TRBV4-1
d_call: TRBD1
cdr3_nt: TGCGCCAGCAGCCAAGGGAGTCCAGGGGGCTATACAGATACGCAGTATTTT
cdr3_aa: CASSQGSPGGYTDTQYF

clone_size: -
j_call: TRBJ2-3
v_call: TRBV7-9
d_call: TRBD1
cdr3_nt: TGTGCCAGCAGCGTCAGGGGGCTTAAAGGAGATACGCAGTATTTT
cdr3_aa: CASSVRGLKGDTQYF

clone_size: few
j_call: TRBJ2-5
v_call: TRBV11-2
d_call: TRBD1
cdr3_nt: TGTGCCAGCAGCCGACGAAGGACAGGGGAAGGGGAGACCCAGTACTTC
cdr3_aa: CASSRRRTGEGETQYF

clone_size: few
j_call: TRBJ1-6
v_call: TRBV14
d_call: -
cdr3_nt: TGTGCCAGCAGCCAAGATCAGTCCTATAATTCACCCCTCCACTTT
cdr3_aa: CASSQDQSYNSPLHF

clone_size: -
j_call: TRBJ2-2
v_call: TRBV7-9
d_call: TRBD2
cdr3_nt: TGTGCCAGCAGCTTAGCTCGACGGGTAGCGGGCACCGGGGAGCTGTTTTTT
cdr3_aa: CASSLARRVAGTGELFF

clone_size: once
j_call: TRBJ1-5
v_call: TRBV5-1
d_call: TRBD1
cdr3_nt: TGCGCCAGCAGCGAGGGGACAGGGAATCAGCCCCAGCATTTT
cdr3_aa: CASSEGTGNQPQHF

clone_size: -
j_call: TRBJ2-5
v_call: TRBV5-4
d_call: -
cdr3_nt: TGTGCCAGCAGCTTGACAGGGGGGGGAGAGACCCAGTACTTC
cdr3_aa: CASSLTGGGETQYF

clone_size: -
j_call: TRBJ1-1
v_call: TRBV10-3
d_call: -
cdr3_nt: TGTGCCATCAGTGAGGCGCAGAACACTGAAGCTTTCTTT
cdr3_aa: CAISEAQNTEAFF

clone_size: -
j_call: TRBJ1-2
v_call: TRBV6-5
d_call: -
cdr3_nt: TGTGCCAGCAATCGACAGTATGGCTACACCTTC
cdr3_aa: CASNRQYGYTF

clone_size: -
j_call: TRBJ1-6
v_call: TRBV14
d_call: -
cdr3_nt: TGTGCCAGCAGCCAATCAAATAATTCACCCCTCCACTTT
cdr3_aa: CASSQSNNSPLHF

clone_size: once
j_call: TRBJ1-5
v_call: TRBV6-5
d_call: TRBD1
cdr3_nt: TGTGCCAGCAGTCCCGACAGGGCTGGAAATCAGCCCCAGCATTTT
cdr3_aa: CASSPDRAGNQPQHF

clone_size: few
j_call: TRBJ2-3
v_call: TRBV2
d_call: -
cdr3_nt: TGTGCCAGCAGGAGCTACACAGATACGCAGTATTTT
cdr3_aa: CASRSYTDTQYF

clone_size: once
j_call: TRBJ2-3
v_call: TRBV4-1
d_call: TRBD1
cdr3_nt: TGCGCCAGCAGCCAAAGGGGGCCCACAGATACGCAGTATTTT
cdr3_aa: CASSQRGPTDTQYF

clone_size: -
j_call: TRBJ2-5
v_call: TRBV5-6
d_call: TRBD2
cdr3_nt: TGTGCCAGCAGCTTGCTCTCCACTAGCGGGGGGAAGGAGACCCAGTACTTC
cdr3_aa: CASSLLSTSGGKETQYF

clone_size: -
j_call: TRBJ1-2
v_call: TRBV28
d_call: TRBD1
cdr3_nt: TGTGCCAGCAGTGCGTGGCGGGACAGAAGCCTCTATGGCTACACCTTC
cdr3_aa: CASSAWRDRSLYGYTF

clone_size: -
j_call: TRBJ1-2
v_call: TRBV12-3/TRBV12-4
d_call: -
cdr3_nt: TGTGCCAGCAGTTTAGTCGGCTATGGCTACACCTTC
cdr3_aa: CASSLVGYGYTF

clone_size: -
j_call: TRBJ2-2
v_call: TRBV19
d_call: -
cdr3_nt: TGTGCCAGTAGTATTCAGGCTAGCTATACCGGGGAGCTGTTTTTT
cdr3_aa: CASSIQASYTGELFF

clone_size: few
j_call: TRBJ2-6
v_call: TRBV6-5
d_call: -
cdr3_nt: TGTGCCAGCACCCCAAGCCCCTCTGGGGCCAACGTCCTGACTTTC
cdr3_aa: CASTPSPSGANVLTF

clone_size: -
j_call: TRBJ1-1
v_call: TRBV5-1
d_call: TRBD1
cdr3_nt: TGCGCCAGCCGACCCGGGACAGGGGGCTCGAACACTGAAGCTTTCTTT
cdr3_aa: CASRPGTGGSNTEAFF

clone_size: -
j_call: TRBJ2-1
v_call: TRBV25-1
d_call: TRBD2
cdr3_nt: TGTGCCAGCAGTCCTCGGACTAGTCTGAATGAGCAGTTCTTC
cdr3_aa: CASSPRTSLNEQFF

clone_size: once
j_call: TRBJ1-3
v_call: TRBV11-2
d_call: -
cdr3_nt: TGTGCCAGCAGCTCACAGGTCTCTGGAAACACCATATATTTT
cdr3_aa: CASSSQVSGNTIYF

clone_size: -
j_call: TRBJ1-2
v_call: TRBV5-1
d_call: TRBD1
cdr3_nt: TGCGCCAGCAGCTTGGGGGACAGGGACTATGGCTACACCTTC
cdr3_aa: CASSLGDRDYGYTF

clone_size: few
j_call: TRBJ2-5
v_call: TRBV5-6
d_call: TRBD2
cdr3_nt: TGTGCCAGCAGCTGGGAGGGGTGGGGCTCTGGTGAAGAGACCCAGTACTTC
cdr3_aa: CASSWEGWGSGEETQYF

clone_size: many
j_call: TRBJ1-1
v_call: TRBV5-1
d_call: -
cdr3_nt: TGCGCCAGCAGCTTGGCTAACTGGAGCACTGAAGCTTTCTTT
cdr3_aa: CASSLANWSTEAFF

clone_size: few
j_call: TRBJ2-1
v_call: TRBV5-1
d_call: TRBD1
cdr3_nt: TGCGCCAGCAGCTTGCAGGGGGCGCTCTCCTACAATGAGCAGTTCTTC
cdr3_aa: CASSLQGALSYNEQFF

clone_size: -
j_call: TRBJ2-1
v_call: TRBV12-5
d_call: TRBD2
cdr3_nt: TGTGCTAGTGGTCCCGGCGGAGCGGGGGGCTACAATGAGCAGTTCTTC
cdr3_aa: CASGPGGAGGYNEQFF

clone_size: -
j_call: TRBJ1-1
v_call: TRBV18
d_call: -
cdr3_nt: TGTGCCAGCCGGGAGGACACTGAAGCTTTCTTT
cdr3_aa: CASREDTEAFF

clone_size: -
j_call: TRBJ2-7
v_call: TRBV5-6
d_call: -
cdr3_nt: TGTGCCAGCAGCTTGGGGGCGGCGGGAGAGCAGTACTTC
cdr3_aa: CASSLGAAGEQYF